These 20 T cell receptor beta chains were all obtained from the same sample, sequenced in a study of cytomegalovirus exposure and HLA in healthy donors. The study ran its PCR with 60 Vbeta and 13 Jbeta primers. Clones were sequenced by immunoSEQ multiplex PCR, and TCRdb holds only the in-frame ones, with some missing. The table has 150,000 to 200,000 clones, around 82% seen once. Sample: PBMCs. These TCRs come from a man younger than 35 in good health and CMV-seronegative.

The chain has TRBV25-1 and TRBJ1-6, with 8 bases lining up with TRBD1. The CDR3 has 15 amino acids. The germline gives CDR1 MGHDK, CDR2 SYGVNS. V shed 4 bases, J shed 7 bases, and the junction held 6 bases outside the gene matches. As DNA, the CDR3 is TGTGCCAGCAGTGTCCCGGGACAGGCCAATTCACCCCTCCACTTT. Translating gives CASSVPGQANSPLHF. The variable domain in full, with the rest retrieved from reference TRBV25-1 and TRBJ1-6, is EADIYQTPRYLVIGTGKKITLECSQTMGHDKMYWYQQDPGMELHLIHYSYGVNSTEKGDLSSESTVSRIRTEHFPLTLESARPSHTSQYLCASSVPGQANSPLHFGNGTRLTVT.

This clone was observed a handful of times. The chain couples TRBV5-1 to TRBJ1-5; D is ambiguous. The CDR3 is 16 residues long. Germline loops: CDR1 SGHRS, CDR2 YFSETQ. The germline V and J ends were trimmed by 0 bases and 2 bases, with 12 bases remaining between them. The CDR3 DNA follows: TGCGCCAGCAGCTTGGGGCCCCCAGGCGGCAATCAGCCCCAGCATTTT. This encodes CASSLGPPGGNQPQHF.

In nucleotides, the CDR3 is TGCGCCAGCAGTCAGAACGCAGGGATCTTAAAGCAAGAGACCCAGTACTTC. It yields the protein CASSQNAGILKQETQYF. The rearrangement joins TRBV5-1 to TRBJ2-5; TRBD1 might be the D (5 bases). V was trimmed by 5 bases and J by 2 bases, leaving 22 bases between them. The germline CDR1 and CDR2 sequences are SGHRS and YFSETQ. This CDR3 region has 17 residues.

This clone occurred a few times. The rearrangement joins TRBV2 to TRBJ2-3; 7 bases fit TRBD1. This CDR3 region has 15 residues. Germline CDR1 SNHLY, CDR2 FYNNEI. Trimming cost V 6 bases and J 0 bases; bases outside gene matches: 6. The CDR3 DNA reads TGTGCCAGCAGAGCGGACAGGTCTAGCACAGATACGCAGTATTTT. As protein: CASRADRSSTDTQYF.

The genes are TRBV19 and TRBJ1-1; D is undetermined. Trimming left V 3 bases short and J 0 bases short, with 11 bases between. Germline CDR1 reads LNHDA; CDR2 reads SQIVND (reference sequence). The CDR3 is 15 residues long. CDR3 loop: CASSMVEALNTEAFF. CDR3 coding DNA: TGTGCCAGTAGTATGGTCGAGGCACTGAACACTGAAGCTTTCTTT.

The gene calls are TRBV5-8 and TRBJ2-7; D is uncertain. From germline, CDR1 is SGHTS and CDR2 YDEGEE. Trimming removed 4 bases at V and 4 bases at J, with 9 bases between. The CDR3 loop spans 12 amino acids. The CDR3 DNA follows: TGTGCCAGCAGCCAAAATGAGTACGAGCAGTACTTC. Residues: CASSQNEYEQYF.

The rearrangement links TRBV28 to TRBJ1-2; D possibly corresponds to TRBD1 (6 bases). The CDR3 extends over 14 amino acids. In germline, CDR1 is MDHEN, CDR2 SYDVKM. Trimming took 5 bases from V and 5 from J, leaving 15 bases between them. Here the CDR3 DNA reads TGTGCCAGCAGTAGTACCAAACAGGGATATGGCTACACCTTC. Protein product: CASSSTKQGYGYTF.

J is TRBJ1-3 and V is TRBV16; no reliable D call. Between the trimmed V and J ends, which lost 0 bases and 3 bases, there was a span of 6 bases. The CDR3 has 14 amino acids. Looked up from germline, CDR1 is KGHSY and CDR2 is FQNENV. The CDR3 nucleotides read TGTGCCAGCAGCCAATCGAATAGTGGAAACACCATATATTTT. Amino acids: CASSQSNSGNTIYF.

Written as DNA, the CDR3 is TGCGCCAGCAGCTGGCGGACAACCCGAGAAACTGAAGCTTTCTTT. It encodes CASSWRTTRETEAFF. This sequence joins TRBV5-1 and TRBJ1-1; a weak D match, TRBD1 (5 bases). The CDR3 consists of 15 residues. V was shortened by 3 bases and J by 5 bases, with 17 bases between the two germline ends. Germline V CDR1 and CDR2: SGHRS, YFSETQ.

This clone was detected only once. The CDR3 nucleotides are TGTGCCAGCAGAAACCAGGGGATCCAAGAGACCCAGTACTTC. Translating it yields CASRNQGIQETQYF. This sequence joins TRBV7-2 and TRBJ2-5; perhaps TRBD1 as D (6 bases). Trimming took off 6 bases at V and 1 base at J, with 12 bases between the two ends. This CDR3 has 14 amino acids. Germline loops: CDR1 SGHTA, CDR2 FQGNSA.

This rearrangement joins TRBV7-8 to TRBJ2-7; TRBD1 aligns across 8 bases. Germline CDR1 is SGHVS and CDR2 is FQNEAQ. J was trimmed by 2 bases and V by 5 bases; bases with no gene match: 5. CDR3 size: 14 residues. Here the CDR3 reads CASSLEGQAYEQYF. The CDR3 region has the DNA TGTGCCAGCAGCCTAGAGGGACAGGCCTACGAGCAGTACTTC.

The chain uses TRBV29-1 and TRBJ2-7; 10 nucleotides match TRBD1. V was clipped by 6 bases and J by 4 bases; unmatched bases: 12. The length of the CDR3 is 15 residues. CDR1 SQVTM and CDR2 ANQGSEA come from the germline V gene. CDR3 loop: CSVETRDRGGYEQYF. The CDR3 nucleotides read TGCAGCGTGGAAACTCGGGACAGGGGAGGATACGAGCAGTACTTC.

The chain is built from TRBV6-1 and TRBJ2-4, with 7 nucleotides matching TRBD1. Germline CDR1 MNHNS, CDR2 SASEGT. The CDR3 totals 19 residues. V shed 2 bases, J shed 1 base, and the junction held 14 bases outside the gene matches. In nucleotides, the CDR3 is TGTGCCAGCAGTGAAATTGCGACAGGGCGTTTCTTGGCCAAAAACATTCAGTACTTC. Protein sequence: CASSEIATGRFLAKNIQYF.

J is TRBJ2-3 and V is TRBV15; weak D call: TRBD2 (6 bases). The germline V gene has CDR1 LNHNV and CDR2 YYDKDF (reference sequence). The V and J ends lost 4 bases and 0 bases respectively, with 17 bases between them. There are 17 residues in the CDR3. The CDR3 region has the DNA TGTGCCACCAGCAAACGGGGGACTCTGGATAGCACAGATACGCAGTATTTT. It yields the protein CATSKRGTLDSTDTQYF.

The genes are TRBV30 and TRBJ2-7; 9 nucleotides match TRBD1. This CDR3 has 15 residues. V dropped 2 bases and J dropped 4; count of bases not matched to a gene: 9. CDR1 and CDR2 from the germline V gene are GTSNPN and SVGIG (reference sequence). The CDR3 DNA follows: TGTGCCTGGAGTATCACCGGGACAGGGAAATACGAGCAGTACTTC. Translated, it gives CAWSITGTGKYEQYF. Full variable domain (outside the CDR3, taken from reference TRBV30 and TRBJ2-7): SQTIHQWPATLVQPVGSPLSLECTVEGTSNPNLYWYRQAAGRGLQLLFYSVGIGQISSEVPQNLSASRPQDRQFILSSKKLLLSDSGFYLCAWSITGTGKYEQYFGPGTRLTVT.

On this clone itself: One end of the junction does not line up with germline, which may come from a read error. The rearrangement joins TRBV5-4 to TRBJ1-1; TRBD1 aligns across 10 bases. The CDR3 length is 14 residues. Germline V CDR1 and CDR2: SGHNT, YYREEE (reference sequence). The CDR3 region is CARSPDRGVTEAFF. CDR3 in DNA: TGTGCCCGCAGCCCGGACAGGGGGGTCACTGAAGCTTTCTTT.

The sample holds one count of this clone. V and J are TRBV10-3 and TRBJ2-1, with D tentatively TRBD1 (5 bases). Per germline, CDR1 ENHRY and CDR2 SYGVKD. This CDR3 contains 14 residues. Deletions cut 4 bases from V and 0 bases from J, with 7 bases between. The CDR3, as DNA: TGTGCCATCAGTGGACAGAGCTCCTACAATGAGCAGTTCTTC. It codes for CAISGQSSYNEQFF.

The V gene is TRBV10-1, the J gene TRBJ2-3, with 8 bases lining up with TRBD2. This CDR3 spans 14 amino acids. In germline, CDR1 is WNHNN, CDR2 SYGVQD (reference sequence). V lost 5 bases to trimming and J lost 1 base; unmatched junction nucleotides: 2. The CDR3 sequence is CASSWGLGTDTQYF. The CDR3 region has the DNA TGCGCCAGCAGTTGGGGACTAGGCACAGATACGCAGTATTTT.

J is TRBJ2-1 and V is TRBV6-4; 9 bases agree with TRBD2. The CDR3 has 14 residues. Germline V lookup: CDR1 MRHNA, CDR2 SNTAGT. V shed 3 bases, J shed 7 bases, and the junction held 4 bases outside the gene matches. The CDR3 protein is CASSELAGFNEQFF. The CDR3 coding sequence is TGTGCCAGCAGTGAGCTAGCGGGATTTAATGAGCAGTTCTTC.

This clone occurred a few times. The chain combines TRBV4-3 with TRBJ2-2; the D is unclear. Germline assignment: CDR1 LGHNA and CDR2 YSLEER. This CDR3 spans 12 amino acids. Trimming took off 6 bases at V and 7 bases at J, with 9 bases between the two ends. The CDR3: CASSTIGGELFF. DNA of the CDR3: TGCGCCAGCAGTACAATTGGCGGGGAGCTGTTTTTT.